A single sample is the source of the 23 T cell receptor beta chains below, sequenced in a study of T cell responses to AZD1222 COVID-19 vaccine. Sequenced by immunoSEQ multiplex PCR; TCRdb stores in-frame clones only, minus some. The data contain 150,000 to 200,000 clones, 91% of them singletons. This specimen was peripheral blood, taken 28 days after the second AZD1222 dose. These receptors originate from an adult who received the AZD1222 COVID-19 vaccine.

The gene calls are TRBV2 and TRBJ2-4; D ambiguous. Germline CDR1 reads SNHLY; CDR2 reads FYNNEI. CDR3 length: 10 residues. The V end lost 3 bases, the J end lost 10 bases, and 4 bases lay between the germline ends. The DNA of the CDR3 is TGTGCCAGCAGTGAGACAATTCAGTACTTC. It translates to CASSETIQYF.

The V call is TRBV4-2, the J call TRBJ2-1; D call uncertain. The CDR3 contains 15 residues. From germline, CDR1 is LGHNA and CDR2 YNFKEQ. Deletions cut 4 bases from V and 4 bases from J, with 14 bases between. CDR3 DNA sequence: TGTGCCAGCAGCCCGACGACCGGGTCTTACAATGAGCAGTTCTTC. Translating it yields CASSPTTGSYNEQFF.

The chain couples TRBV5-8 to TRBJ1-5; tentatively, D is TRBD1 (5 bases). The CDR3 spans 14 residues. The germline V gene encodes CDR1 SGHTS and CDR2 YDEGEE. The V gene lost 4 bases and the J gene lost 6 bases, with 14 bases spanning the gap. The CDR3, as DNA: TGTGCCAGCAGCACCTGGACACTCAGTCAGCCCCAGCATTTT. The encoded protein is CASSTWTLSQPQHF.

The rearrangement uses TRBV6-5 and TRBJ1-1, with D unresolved. This CDR3 has 13 amino acids. CDR1 is MNHEY and CDR2 is SVGAGI in the germline V gene. Trimming left V 5 bases short and J 1 base short, with 8 bases between. The CDR3 nucleotides are TGTGCCAGCAGTCGGACGGCGAACACTGAAGCTTTCTTT. Encoded protein: CASSRTANTEAFF.

This chain joins TRBV11-2 and TRBJ1-1; D perhaps matches TRBD1 (5 bases). Trimming took off 5 bases at V and 3 bases at J, with 16 bases between the two ends. The germline V gene encodes CDR1 SGHAT and CDR2 FQNNGV. The CDR3 is 15 residues long. Here the CDR3 reads CASSPRRVYYTEAFF. CDR3 sequence (DNA): TGTGCCAGCAGCCCCCGCAGGGTGTATTACACTGAAGCTTTCTTT. The whole variable domain, remainder taken from reference TRBV11-2 and TRBJ1-1, is EAGVAQSPRYKIIEKRQSVAFWCNPISGHATLYWYQQILGQGPKLLIQFQNNGVVDDSQLPKDRFSAERLKGVDSTLKIQPAKLEDSAVYLCASSPRRVYYTEAFFGQGTRLTVV.

The DNA of the CDR3 is TGCGCCACCTCTAGCGGGACCTCTAGCTCCTACAATGAGCAGTTCTTC. It encodes CATSSGTSSSYNEQFF. The chain has TRBV5-1 and TRBJ2-1, with TRBD2 identical over 9 bases. The V gene end was trimmed by 9 bases and the J gene end by 0 bases; junction bases not matched to a gene: 10. The CDR3 is 16 amino acids. Germline values: CDR1 SGHRS, CDR2 YFSETQ.

The chain has TRBV19 and TRBJ2-1; 11 bases match TRBD1. CDR1 and CDR2 from the germline V gene are LNHDA and SQIVND (reference sequence). The CDR3 totals 15 residues. With V trimmed by 8 bases and J by 3 bases, 6 bases remained unmatched. The CDR3 bases are TGTGCCAGTTACGGGGGACAGGGGGTCTACAATGAGCAGTTCTTC. Protein: CASYGGQGVYNEQFF.

The J gene is TRBJ2-5, the V gene TRBV5-6, with TRBD2 matching over 8 bases. CDR1 and CDR2 (germline): SGHDT, YYEEEE. The CDR3 covers 15 residues. Trimming at V came to 2 bases and at J to 0 bases, leaving 3 bases not matched to a gene. The CDR3 nucleotides read TGTGCCAGCAGCTTACTAGCGGACTACCAAGAGACCCAGTACTTC. This translates into CASSLLADYQETQYF.

The chain joins TRBV6-4 to TRBJ2-1; 12 bases agree with TRBD2. In germline, CDR1 is MRHNA, CDR2 SNTAGT. The V gene end was trimmed by 4 bases and the J gene end by 7 bases; junction bases not matched to a gene: 5. This CDR3 region has 15 residues. CDR3 DNA sequence: TGTGCCAGCAGTGGACTAGCGGGAGTTGGGAATGAGCAGTTCTTC. Its protein is CASSGLAGVGNEQFF.

This CDR3 is CASRLSSGGAYEQYF. For the CDR3, the DNA is TGCGCCAGCAGACTGAGCAGCGGGGGAGCCTACGAGCAGTACTTC. This rearrangement joins TRBV5-1 to TRBJ2-7; the match to TRBD2 covers 8 bases. This CDR3 comprises 15 residues. J gave up 2 bases and V 5 bases, and 9 bases lay outside the gene matches. CDR1 is SGHRS and CDR2 is YFSETQ in the germline V gene.

This clone is a singleton in its sample. This chain connects TRBV6-5 to TRBJ2-1; no clear D. Germline V gives CDR1 MNHEY, CDR2 SVGAGI. V was pared by 6 bases and J by 7 bases, with 13 bases between. This CDR3 has 13 amino acids. Written as DNA, the CDR3 is TGTGCCAGCAGCCTCTACGAGGAGAATGAGCAGTTCTTC. It codes for CASSLYEENEQFF.

The genes are TRBV6-4 and TRBJ2-1; D is ambiguous. Trimming left V 2 bases short and J 0 bases short, with 8 bases between. Germline V gene data show CDR1 as MRHNA and CDR2 as SNTAGT. There are 15 residues in the CDR3. The CDR3 region is CASSDTDRSYNEQFF. The CDR3, as DNA: TGTGCCAGCAGTGACACCGACCGCTCCTACAATGAGCAGTTCTTC.

The table lists this clone with a count of one. The rearrangement links TRBV9 to TRBJ1-3; D remains unclear. This CDR3 is 15 amino acids long. V lost 0 bases, J lost 4 bases, and 11 bases lay in between. Looked up from germline, CDR1 is SGDLS and CDR2 is YYNGEE. CDR3: CASSVVPGSGNTIYF. CDR3 nucleotide sequence: TGTGCCAGCAGCGTAGTGCCGGGATCAGGAAACACCATATATTTT.

This chain uses TRBV18 with TRBJ2-7, with D perhaps being TRBD1 or TRBD2 (6 bases each). V was trimmed by 2 bases and J by 7 bases, leaving 15 bases between them. This CDR3 is built from 14 residues. CDR1 and CDR2 from the germline V gene are KGHSH and LQKENI. As DNA, the CDR3 is TGTGCCAGCTCACCAGGGGGGCCAGGGTCAGAGCAGTACTTC. This translates into CASSPGGPGSEQYF.

The V gene is TRBV7-3, the J gene TRBJ1-2, with 7 bases aligning to TRBD1. V trimming: 5 bases; J trimming: 8 bases; junction bases outside the gene matches: 8. The CDR3 is 13 amino acids. The germline V gene encodes CDR1 SGHTA and CDR2 FQGTGA. The CDR3 sequence: CASSTRGGEGYTF. The CDR3 DNA reads as TGTGCCAGCAGCACCCGAGGGGGCGAAGGCTACACCTTC.

This clone was observed a single time. This rearrangement joins TRBV6-5 to TRBJ1-2, with TRBD1 matching 10 bases. V shed 5 bases, J shed 2 bases, and the junction held 5 bases outside the gene matches. There are 15 residues in the CDR3. Germline assignment: CDR1 MNHEY and CDR2 SVGAGI. The DNA for the CDR3 is TGTGCCAGCAGTCCCCGGGACAGGGGAAACTATGGCTACACCTTC. This codes for CASSPRDRGNYGYTF.

As concerns this clone: Since no conserved phenylalanine or tryptophan closes the CDR3, a read error is the likely cause. The limits of the CDR3 on the DNA are not certain, so only TCRdb's listed CDR3 is given. The chain recombines TRBV7-8 with TRBJ2-7; the D call of TRBD1 is as the table states it, not checked on the DNA. Looked up from germline, CDR1 is SGHVS and CDR2 is FQNEAQ. The length of the CDR3 is 13 amino acids, counting both ends. The CDR3 sequence is CASSLGGGQGYVL.

The chain employs TRBV29-1 and TRBJ1-3, with 8 bases that match TRBD1. This CDR3 spans 14 amino acids. V was pared by 6 bases and J by 2 bases, with 6 bases of the junction left unmatched. Germline CDR1 and CDR2: SQVTM and ANQGSEA. Here the CDR3 reads CSVRQGSAGNTIYF. CDR3 nucleotides: TGCAGCGTAAGACAGGGGTCAGCTGGAAACACCATATATTTT.

The V and J genes are TRBV29-1 and TRBJ1-2, with a weak D call TRBD1 (5 bases). The V and J ends lost 3 bases and 2 bases respectively, with 19 bases between them. CDR1 SQVTM and CDR2 ANQGSEA come from the germline V gene. This CDR3 has 16 residues. CDR3 sequence (DNA): TGCAGCGTTGATGGGGCATGGGGGAACCCCAACTATGGCTACACCTTC. Amino acid sequence: CSVDGAWGNPNYGYTF.

This clone occurred once. The gene calls are TRBV12-5 and TRBJ1-2; 10 bases match TRBD1. The germline gives CDR1 LGHNT, CDR2 FRNRAP. V trimming: 6 bases; J trimming: 2 bases; junction bases outside the gene matches: 3. The CDR3 contains 14 residues. The CDR3 loop is CASGPTGGNYGYTF. Here the CDR3 DNA reads TGTGCTAGTGGCCCGACAGGGGGCAACTATGGCTACACCTTC.

The CDR3 sequence: CSVEKSPDRDFEAFF. The CDR3, as DNA: TGCAGCGTTGAAAAGTCTCCAGACAGGGACTTTGAAGCTTTCTTT. V and J are TRBV29-1 and TRBJ1-1; 7 bases are a match to TRBD1. This CDR3 has 15 residues. V dropped 2 bases and J dropped 7; count of bases not matched to a gene: 13. Germline loops: CDR1 SQVTM, CDR2 ANQGSEA.

The CDR3 is CAIRMGTGTDTQYF. In nucleotides, the CDR3 is TGTGCCATCAGGATGGGGACAGGCACAGATACGCAGTATTTT. This chain connects TRBV10-3 to TRBJ2-3, with 7 nucleotides matching TRBD1. J gave up 1 base and V 6 bases, and 4 bases lay outside the gene matches. Germline loops: CDR1 ENHRY, CDR2 SYGVKD. This CDR3 is built from 14 residues.

The chain links TRBV27 to TRBJ2-2; no definite D call. V was trimmed by 5 bases and J by 0 bases, leaving 7 bases between them. The CDR3 is 14 amino acids. CDR1 and CDR2 from the germline V gene are MNHEY and SMNVEV (reference sequence). The CDR3 DNA reads TGTGCCAGCAGTCCTCCCGCGAACACCGGGGAGCTGTTTTTT. Translation gives CASSPPANTGELFF.